Below are 20 T cell receptor beta chains sequenced from a single sample in a study of cytomegalovirus exposure and HLA in healthy donors. The protocol was immunoSEQ multiplex PCR, while the TCRdb copy is restricted to in-frame clones and leaves out a portion. This sample has about 260,000 clones, with 90% found just once. Sequenced: PBMCs. These receptors were collected from a woman in her 30s in good health and CMV-seronegative.

The chain couples TRBV13 to TRBJ2-3, with unresolved D. V was shortened by 1 base and J by 7 bases, with 15 bases between the two germline ends. Per germline, CDR1 PRHDT and CDR2 FYEKMQ (reference sequence). The CDR3 loop spans 15 amino acids. The CDR3 DNA reads as TGTGCCAGCAGCTTAGTGGCCTCCACCCCAAATACGCAGTATTTT. It codes for CASSLVASTPNTQYF.

The chain uses TRBV7-9 and TRBJ2-7, with D perhaps TRBD2 (5 bases). The ends were cut back, 1 base at V and 5 bases at J, with 12 bases in the middle. The CDR3 is 14 amino acids. The germline CDR1 and CDR2 sequences are SEHNR and FQNEAQ (reference sequence). CDR3 sequence reads: CASSLERGRDEQYF. Here the CDR3 DNA reads TGTGCCAGCAGCTTAGAAAGAGGGCGGGACGAGCAGTACTTC.

The V and J genes are TRBV27 and TRBJ2-7; the match to TRBD2 covers 7 bases. V trimming: 0 bases; J trimming: 0 bases; junction bases outside the gene matches: 5. Per the germline V gene, CDR1 is MNHEY and CDR2 is SMNVEV (reference sequence). This CDR3 is built from 16 residues. CDR3 coding DNA: TGTGCCAGCAGTTTATCCTCTCTAGCGGCCTCCTACGAGCAGTACTTC. Translation gives CASSLSSLAASYEQYF.

This rearrangement joins TRBV6-1 to TRBJ2-1; D could derive from TRBD1 or TRBD2 (7 bases each). Germline values: CDR1 MNHNS, CDR2 SASEGT. The CDR3 has 15 amino acids. Trimming cost V 5 bases and J 4 bases, with 15 bases left between them. The CDR3 is CASSRAGQMYNEQFF. The CDR3 nucleotides read TGTGCCAGCAGTCGAGCGGGACAGATGTACAATGAGCAGTTCTTC.

V is TRBV28 and J is TRBJ2-7, with D perhaps matching TRBD1 or TRBD2 (5 bases each). Deletions cut 5 bases from V and 6 bases from J, with 14 bases between. Per germline, CDR1 MDHEN and CDR2 SYDVKM. The CDR3 extends over 13 amino acids. The CDR3 DNA sequence: TGTGCCAGCAGTCATGGATCGGGGACCGAGCAGTACTTC. Residues: CASSHGSGTEQYF. The full variable domain, with the rest looked up from reference TRBV28 and TRBJ2-7, is DVKVTQSSRYLVKRTGEKVFLECVQDMDHENMFWYRQDPGLGLRLIYFSYDVKMKEKGDIPEGYSVSREKKERFSLILESASTNQTSMYLCASSHGSGTEQYFGPGTRLTVT.

The CDR3 sequence: CASSLGGGSSYEQYF. CDR3 nucleotide sequence: TGTGCCAGCAGCTTAGGTGGGGGGAGCTCCTACGAGCAGTACTTC. The gene calls are TRBV11-2 and TRBJ2-7, with D possibly matching TRBD2 (6 bases). This CDR3 comprises 15 residues. Trimming pared 1 base from V and 0 bases from J, leaving 10 bases between. CDR1 is SGHAT, CDR2 FQNNGV, per germline.

The rearrangement joins TRBV7-8 to TRBJ2-1, with 7 bases matching TRBD1. The J segment lost 0 bases and the V segment lost 6 bases, leaving 5 bases of the junction unmatched. Germline V CDR1 and CDR2: SGHVS, FQNEAQ. This CDR3 has 15 amino acids. The CDR3 DNA sequence: TGTGCCAGCAGGACACAGGGGAGCTCCTACAATGAGCAGTTCTTC. Its translation: CASRTQGSSYNEQFF.

The rearrangement joins TRBV2 to TRBJ2-5; 10 bases are shared with TRBD2. Looked up from germline, CDR1 is SNHLY and CDR2 is FYNNEI. V dropped 1 base and J dropped 5; count of bases not matched to a gene: 7. This CDR3 comprises 16 residues. The CDR3 is CASSEVPSGRRETQYF. CDR3 nucleotides: TGTGCCAGCAGTGAAGTTCCTAGCGGGAGACGGGAGACCCAGTACTTC.

V usage is TRBV5-4 and J usage is TRBJ1-2; D gene uncertain. V was pared by 1 base and J by 8 bases, with 12 bases between. Germline-derived CDR1 and CDR2 are SGHNT and YYREEE (reference sequence). This CDR3 spans 13 amino acids. This chain's CDR3 is CASSLPAVFGYTF. The CDR3 DNA follows: TGTGCCAGCAGCTTGCCGGCCGTCTTCGGCTACACCTTC. The complete variable domain, with remaining parts taken from reference TRBV5-4 and TRBJ1-2, reads ETGVTQSPTHLIKTRGQQVTLRCSSQSGHNTVSWYQQALGQGPQFIFQYYREEENGRGNFPPRFSGLQFPNYSSELNVNALELDDSALYLCASSLPAVFGYTFGSGTRLTVV.

This chain joins TRBV18 and TRBJ2-5; TRBD1 is a possible D gene (6 bases). The CDR3 is made up of 14 amino acids. V was clipped by 2 bases and J by 2 bases, with 9 bases between them. Germline V gene data show CDR1 as KGHSH and CDR2 as LQKENI. DNA for the CDR3: TGTGCCAGCTCACCAATGGGACAACAAGAGACCCAGTACTTC. Protein product: CASSPMGQQETQYF.

The sample holds one count of this clone. The CDR3 spells CASRPGISYEQYF. The CDR3 DNA is TGTGCCAGCAGACCGGGGATTTCCTACGAGCAGTACTTC. The chain is built from TRBV5-6 and TRBJ2-7; possibly TRBD2 for D (5 bases). Germline-derived CDR1 and CDR2 are SGHDT and YYEEEE. Trimming removed 5 bases at V and 1 base at J, with 10 bases between. This CDR3 has 13 amino acids.

This clone was counted a single time. The chain is built from TRBV2 and TRBJ1-2; 7 bases are shared with TRBD1. The junction had 10 bases not matched to a gene; V was cut back by 2 bases and J by 4 bases. Germline assignment: CDR1 SNHLY and CDR2 FYNNEI. The CDR3 has 16 amino acids. The CDR3 bases are TGTGCCAGCAGTGAAAGTGGGGCAGGGGGAGTCTATGGCTACACCTTC. It codes for CASSESGAGGVYGYTF.

The rearrangement joins TRBV11-3 to TRBJ2-7; a possible D gene is TRBD2 (6 bases). V lost 3 bases and J 9 bases, leaving 9 bases between the germline ends. The CDR3 consists of 11 residues. Germline-derived CDR1 and CDR2 are SGHNT and YENEEA. CDR3 coding DNA: TGTGCCAGCAGCTTCGGGAGTTGGCAGTACTTC. It yields the protein CASSFGSWQYF.

The chain carries TRBV5-1 and TRBJ2-7; 8 bases match TRBD2. V shed 2 bases, J shed 2 bases, and the junction held 3 bases outside the gene matches. CDR1 and CDR2 from the germline V gene are SGHRS and YFSETQ. The CDR3 is made up of 14 amino acids. The chain's CDR3 is CASSLAGETYEQYF. CDR3 nucleotide sequence: TGCGCCAGCAGCTTAGCGGGAGAAACCTACGAGCAGTACTTC.

The rearrangement uses TRBV29-1 and TRBJ2-5; TRBD2 agrees at 8 bases. V dropped 3 bases and J dropped 1; count of bases not matched to a gene: 1. Per the germline V gene, CDR1 is SQVTM and CDR2 is ANQGSEA. CDR3 length: 13 amino acids. Here the CDR3 reads CSVDRGGQETQYF. Written as DNA, the CDR3 is TGCAGCGTTGATCGGGGGGGCCAAGAGACCCAGTACTTC.

The chain has TRBV7-9 and TRBJ2-3; 7 bases match TRBD1. The CDR3 sequence is 14 residues long. Trimming at V came to 3 bases and at J to 1 base, leaving 1 base not matched to a gene. In germline, CDR1 is SEHNR, CDR2 FQNEAQ (reference sequence). The CDR3 reads CASSFQGGTDTQYF. DNA for the CDR3: TGTGCCAGCAGCTTCCAGGGGGGCACAGATACGCAGTATTTT.

The chain combines TRBV29-1 with TRBJ2-5; the D gene is possibly TRBD1 (5 bases). Trimming cost V 7 bases and J 5 bases, with 11 bases left between them. The germline gives CDR1 SQVTM, CDR2 ANQGSEA. CDR3 size: 11 residues. This CDR3 is CSEKSGETQYF. CDR3 coding DNA: TGCAGCGAGAAATCAGGGGAGACCCAGTACTTC.

In the case of this clone: Other DNA sequences in this specimen translate into the identical CDR3. The chain is built from TRBV27 and TRBJ1-5, with a tentative D call TRBD1 (5 bases). Deletions cut 3 bases from V and 3 bases from J, with 9 bases between. The CDR3 length is 14 residues. CDR1 is MNHEY and CDR2 is SMNVEV in the germline V gene (reference sequence). The CDR3 coding sequence is TGTGCCAGCAGTTTGCGGGGGATCAATCAGCCCCAGCATTTT. This encodes CASSLRGINQPQHF.

The chain recombines TRBV19 with TRBJ2-7, with TRBD1 matching over 8 bases. Germline assignment: CDR1 LNHDA and CDR2 SQIVND (reference sequence). The CDR3 spans 14 residues. Unmatched junction bases numbered 5, after V lost 4 bases and J lost 3 bases. CDR3 region: CASSKTGVYYEQYF. CDR3 sequence (DNA): TGTGCCAGTAGTAAGACAGGGGTATACTACGAGCAGTACTTC.

The chain uses TRBV6-1 and TRBJ2-5; a weak D match, TRBD1 (6 bases). V was cut by 1 base and J by 0 bases, with 9 bases left in between. Per germline, CDR1 MNHNS and CDR2 SASEGT. The CDR3 consists of 15 residues. Here the CDR3 DNA reads TGTGCCAGCAGTGAAGTAGGGGGACACCAAGAGACCCAGTACTTC. It specifies CASSEVGGHQETQYF.